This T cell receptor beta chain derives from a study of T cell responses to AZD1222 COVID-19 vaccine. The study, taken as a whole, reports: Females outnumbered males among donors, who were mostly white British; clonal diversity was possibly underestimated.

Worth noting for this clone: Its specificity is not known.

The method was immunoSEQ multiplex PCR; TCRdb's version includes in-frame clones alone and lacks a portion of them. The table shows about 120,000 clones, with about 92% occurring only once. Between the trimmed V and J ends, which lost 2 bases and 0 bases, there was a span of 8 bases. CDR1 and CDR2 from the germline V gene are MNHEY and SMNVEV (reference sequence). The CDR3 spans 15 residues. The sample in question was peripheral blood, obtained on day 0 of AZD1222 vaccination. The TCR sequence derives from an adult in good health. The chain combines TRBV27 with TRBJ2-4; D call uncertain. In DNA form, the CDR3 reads TGTGCCAGCAGTTTAGGATACGTAGCCAAAAACATTCAGTACTTC. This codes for CASSLGYVAKNIQYF.